This is a list of T cell receptor beta chains from one sample in a study of blood T cell repertoires in COVID-19. TCRdb keeps only in-frame clones here, not all; method: immunoSEQ multiplex PCR. This sample carries a few hundred thousand clones, about 81% of them seen once, and the ten largest clones take about 4%. The sample was PBMCs or T cells enriched from blood (not recorded which). These receptor sequences come from a man aged 25-45 years with acute COVID-19. Both conserved end residues are part of each CDR3. D genes are given only for firm matches. Some rows mark clone size as missing; the rest say once, few, many or name a class of expanded clone.

. | TRBJ2-1 | . | TRBV7-9 | TGTGCCAGCAGCCAGGACAGAGGAACCTACAATGAGCAGTTCTTC | CASSQDRGTYNEQFF
. | TRBJ2-5 | TRBD2 | TRBV19 | TGTGCCAGTAGTATCTCACTAGCGAAAGAGACCCAGTACTTC | CASSISLAKETQYF
. | TRBJ2-5 | . | TRBV6-5 | TGTGCCAGCACCCCCGGGTATCGGGAGACCCAGTACTTC | CASTPGYRETQYF
. | TRBJ2-2 | TRBD2 | TRBV7-2 | TGTGCCAGCAGCACCAGGACTAGCGGGATAAACACCGGGGAGCTGTTTTTT | CASSTRTSGINTGELFF
. | TRBJ2-1 | . | TRBV5-4 | TGTGCCAGCAGGGGGATCGGCAGGGGCTATGAGCAGTTCTTC | CASRGIGRGYEQFF
few | TRBJ1-2 | . | TRBV5-6 | TGTGCCAGCAGCGGGGGCAGGGAAAATGGCTACACCTTC | CASSGGRENGYTF
. | TRBJ1-2 | . | TRBV27 | TGTGCCAGCAGTTTACAGGGAGGAGGCTACACCTTC | CASSLQGGGYTF
. | TRBJ2-5 | . | TRBV11-2 | TGTGCCAGCAGCCGGGAAAATGAAGAGACCCAGTACTTC | CASSRENEETQYF
. | TRBJ1-1 | . | TRBV11-3 | TGTGCCAGCAGCTTAACGGTTGAAGCTTTCTTT | CASSLTVEAFF
few | TRBJ2-2 | . | TRBV4-1 | TGCGCCAGCAGGAGACTAGAGAACACCGGGGAGCTGTTTTTT | CASRRLENTGELFF
. | TRBJ1-3 | TRBD1 | TRBV10-1 | TGCGCCAGCAGCCGGGACAGTCGAAACACCATATATTTT | CASSRDSRNTIYF
. | TRBJ1-2 | . | TRBV7-9 | TGTGCCAGCAGCTTAGGTTCAGGGTGGGGCGGCTACACCTTC | CASSLGSGWGGYTF
once | TRBJ1-2 | . | TRBV6-1 | TGTGCCAGCAGTGAAGCGCGGTCAGGGAACTATGGCTACACCTTC | CASSEARSGNYGYTF
. | TRBJ1-1 | TRBD1 | TRBV19 | TGTGCCAGTAGGACAGGGGGGGCGAACACTGAAGCTTTCTTT | CASRTGGANTEAFF
. | TRBJ1-4 | . | TRBV5-6 | TGTGCCAGCAGCGGGGGGACCCTACGGGAAAAACTGTTTTTT | CASSGGTLREKLFF
many | TRBJ1-6 | . | TRBV3-1/TRBV3-2 | TGTGCCAGCAGCCAAGGGTCTCCAGGCCGATATTCACCCCTCCACTTT | CASSQGSPGRYSPLHF
. | TRBJ1-4 | . | TRBV28 | TGTGCCAGCAGGGGGAGGGGGGTGTATAAACTGTTTTTT | CASRGRGVYKLFF
. | TRBJ1-2 | TRBD1 | TRBV28 | TGTGCCAGCAGTACCGCCGGGACAGGATATGGCTACACCTTC | CASSTAGTGYGYTF
. | TRBJ1-6 | . | TRBV2 | TGTGCCAGCATTGAAGTCCGTCTCTCGGGTAATTCACCCCTCCACTTT | CASIEVRLSGNSPLHF
. | TRBJ2-2 | . | TRBV6-5 | TGTGCCAGCAGTTACCTGAGCGAAGGGGCCGGGGAGCTGTTTTTT | CASSYLSEGAGELFF
. | TRBJ1-2 | . | TRBV11-2 | TGTGCCAGCAGCTCGAGACGGGGGGCGGGATCCTATGGCTACACCTTC | CASSSRRGAGSYGYTF
. | TRBJ1-5 | . | TRBV19 | TGTGCCAGTAGCCGGGTGGGTCAGCCCCAGCATTTT | CASSRVGQPQHF
. | TRBJ1-2 | . | TRBV28 | TGTGCCAGCAGCCCCCCGACGGGGAACTATGGCTACACCTTC | CASSPPTGNYGYTF
. | TRBJ2-5 | . | TRBV5-6 | TGTGCCAGCAGCTTGGGGCAGCAAGAGACCCAGTACTTC | CASSLGQQETQYF
once | TRBJ2-5 | TRBD2 | TRBV5-4 | TGTGCCAGCAGCAGGGGCCTAGCGGGGCCCCTAACGGGAGAGACCCAGTACTTC | CASSRGLAGPLTGETQYF
. | TRBJ2-2 | TRBD2 | TRBV7-2 | TGTGCCAGCAGCTTCTTTGGGGGACTAGCGAACACCGGGGAGCTGTTTTTT | CASSFFGGLANTGELFF
. | TRBJ2-2 | . | TRBV24-1 | TGTGCCACCAGTCGTCTTATGAACACCGGGGAGCTGTTTTTT | CATSRLMNTGELFF
. | TRBJ1-2 | . | TRBV27 | TGTGCCAGCAGTGCTAACCCCCACGGAGGATACTATGGCTACACCTTC | CASSANPHGGYYGYTF
once | TRBJ2-1 | TRBD2 | TRBV24-1 | TGTGCCACCAGTGATTCTAGCGGGGGGGGCTACAATGAGCAGTTCTTC | CATSDSSGGGYNEQFF
. | TRBJ1-2 | . | TRBV12-5 | TGTGCTAGTGGTAAAACATCCGGGACACAACATAACTATGGCTACACCTTC | CASGKTSGTQHNYGYTF
. | TRBJ2-3 | TRBD1 | TRBV12-5 | TGTGCTAGTGGTCTCGGGACAGGGGGAGATACGCAGTATTTT | CASGLGTGGDTQYF
. | TRBJ1-2 | . | TRBV6-5 | TGTGCCAGCAGTACGCGAGCCCGCTTGAACTATGGCTACACCTTC | CASSTRARLNYGYTF
. | TRBJ1-6 | TRBD1 | TRBV6-2/TRBV6-3 | TGTGCCAGCAGTGTAACCGGGACAGGGGGAAGCTCCTATAATTCACCCCTCCACTTT | CASSVTGTGGSSYNSPLHF
. | TRBJ2-5 | TRBD2 | TRBV3-1/TRBV3-2 | TGTGCCAGCAGCCAAAAGGGACTAGGAAAAGAGACCCAGTACTTC | CASSQKGLGKETQYF
. | TRBJ1-1 | . | TRBV5-4 | TGTGCCAGCACCACCCCACAGGGCAAGAACACTGAAGCTTTCTTT | CASTTPQGKNTEAFF
. | TRBJ1-3 | . | TRBV9 | TGTGCCAGCAGTCGGGGGGGAGCCGGAAACACCATATATTTT | CASSRGGAGNTIYF
. | TRBJ1-2 | . | TRBV24-1 | TGTGCCACCAGTGATTTATGGGCCCAAGATGGCTACACCTTC | CATSDLWAQDGYTF
. | TRBJ1-1 | TRBD1 | TRBV28 | TGTGCCAGGTTCAGGGGGATAAACACTGAAGCTTTCTTT | CARFRGINTEAFF
. | TRBJ1-2 | TRBD1 | TRBV10-2 | TGCGCCAGCAGTACCCGGGACAGAGAGGCCTATGGCTACACCTTC | CASSTRDREAYGYTF
. | TRBJ2-5 | TRBD1 | TRBV9 | TGTGCCAGCAGAGACGACCGGGACAGTCAAGAGACCCAGTACTTC | CASRDDRDSQETQYF
few | TRBJ2-2 | . | TRBV5-4 | TGTGCCAGCAGCTTGGGGGCCCCAACCGGGGAGCTGTTTTTT | CASSLGAPTGELFF
. | TRBJ1-1 | TRBD1 | TRBV6-5 | TGTGCCAGCAGCGGGGCGGGACAGAAGGCCGGGGAAGCTTTCTTT | CASSGAGQKAGEAFF
few | TRBJ1-5 | TRBD1 | TRBV28 | TGTGCCAGCAGTCCCACAAACAGGGGAAGGGCTCAGCCCCAGCATTTT | CASSPTNRGRAQPQHF
. | TRBJ1-2 | TRBD1 | TRBV13 | TGTGCCAGCAGCCGGTTGGGACAGCCGTTTTGGGGCTACACCTTC | CASSRLGQPFWGYTF
. | TRBJ1-2 | . | TRBV6-6 | TGTGCCAGCAGTGATTTGGTTGGACAGTTAGGCTACACCTTC | CASSDLVGQLGYTF
. | TRBJ1-1 | . | TRBV19 | TGTGCCAGTAGTATAGAGAGGGTGAACACTGAAGCTTTCTTT | CASSIERVNTEAFF
. | TRBJ1-1 | . | TRBV6-5 | TGTGCCAGCTGGTTAGACAGACCCAGGGGCACTGAAGCTTTCTTT | CASWLDRPRGTEAFF
. | TRBJ2-2 | TRBD2 | TRBV4-2 | TGTGCCAGCAGCCAAGATCGGGGGACTAGCGGGATCACCGGGGAGCTGTTTTTT | CASSQDRGTSGITGELFF
. | TRBJ1-2 | TRBD1 | TRBV27 | TGTGCCAGCAGTTTACGAGACAGGGACGATGGCTACACCTTC | CASSLRDRDDGYTF